One and the same sample provided the 24 T cell receptor beta chains below, sequenced in a study of Tregs in tolerant kidney transplant recipients. Clones were sequenced by immunoSEQ multiplex PCR, and TCRdb holds only the in-frame ones, with some missing. Among about 69,000 clones, about 88% were seen once, and the ten largest hold around 0.4%. Sequencing was performed on CD4+ T cells from blood, taken before the transplant. The receptors shown here come from a human donor who received a combined kidney and bone marrow transplant.

V is TRBV5-1 and J is TRBJ2-3; 8 bases match TRBD2. Germline V gene data show CDR1 as SGHRS and CDR2 as YFSETQ. The CDR3 totals 15 residues. J was trimmed by 4 bases and V by 4 bases; bases with no gene match: 8. The CDR3 sequence is CASSRTAGAADTQYF. The DNA for the CDR3 is TGCGCCAGCAGCCGGACAGCGGGAGCGGCAGATACGCAGTATTTT.

This CDR3 reads CASSLVGGRPYLSYEQYF. In DNA form, the CDR3 reads TGTGCCAGCAGCTTGGTAGGGGGCCGTCCTTATCTTTCCTACGAGCAGTACTTC. V and J are TRBV5-6 and TRBJ2-7; 7 bases align to TRBD1. There are 18 residues in the CDR3. Germline lookup yields CDR1 SGHDT and CDR2 YYEEEE. After removal of 0 bases from V and 1 base from J, the junction contained 13 bases not matched to a gene.

The chain combines TRBV4-2 with TRBJ1-3; D is perhaps TRBD1 (5 bases). With 1 base removed from V and 2 bases from J, the gap between germline ends came to 6 bases. This CDR3 is 14 amino acids long. CDR1 and CDR2 (germline): LGHNA, YNFKEQ. The CDR3 DNA is TGTGCCAGCAGCCAAGCAGGGACTGGAAACACCATATATTTT. This encodes CASSQAGTGNTIYF.

The chain joins TRBV27 to TRBJ2-7; TRBD2 matches 10 bases. From germline, CDR1 is MNHEY and CDR2 SMNVEV (reference sequence). The J segment lost 6 bases and the V segment lost 5 bases, leaving 16 bases of the junction unmatched. The CDR3 runs to 17 residues. For the CDR3, the DNA is TGTGCCAGCAGTCGTTTAGCGGGAGGTGGTTCTGAAGGCGAGCAGTACTTC. It encodes CASSRLAGGGSEGEQYF.

The rearrangement links TRBV5-1 to TRBJ2-1, with 11 positions matching TRBD2. The V gene end was trimmed by 5 bases and the J gene end by 7 bases; junction bases not matched to a gene: 8. CDR1 and CDR2 from the germline V gene are SGHRS and YFSETQ. The CDR3 loop spans 15 amino acids. The CDR3 DNA reads as TGCGCCAGCAGTGGTCCCGGGACTAGCGGAAATGAGCAGTTCTTC. This encodes CASSGPGTSGNEQFF.

The table lists this clone with a count of one. The chain has TRBV5-1 and TRBJ2-3; D remains ambiguous. The CDR3 is 14 amino acids. CDR1 and CDR2 (germline): SGHRS, YFSETQ. V lost 0 bases and J lost 2, with 7 bases in between. The CDR3 DNA reads as TGCGCCAGCAGCTTGGGAGATACCACAGATACGCAGTATTTT. As protein: CASSLGDTTDTQYF.

The chain employs TRBV30 and TRBJ2-7, with TRBD1 matching over 11 bases. The CDR3 is made up of 15 amino acids. Germline trimming cut 5 bases from V and 6 bases from J; bases unmatched to any gene: 12. Germline V gene lookup returns CDR1 GTSNPN and CDR2 SVGIG (reference sequence). Here the CDR3 DNA reads TGTGCCTGGGACATTGGACCGGGACAGGGGGGCGAGCAGTACTTC. As protein: CAWDIGPGQGGEQYF.

The J gene is TRBJ2-3, the V gene TRBV5-1; D perhaps matches TRBD1 (5 bases). The V and J ends lost 5 bases and 2 bases respectively, with 12 bases between them. The CDR3 contains 14 residues. The germline CDR1 and CDR2 sequences are SGHRS and YFSETQ. DNA for the CDR3: TGCGCCAGCAGATGGGGCGGCCTCACAGATACGCAGTATTTT. It translates to CASRWGGLTDTQYF.

This chain uses TRBV25-1 with TRBJ2-7, with TRBD1 matching 7 bases. V lost 2 bases, J lost 3 bases, and 7 bases stayed unmatched. The germline V gene has CDR1 MGHDK and CDR2 SYGVNS. The CDR3 spans 15 residues. The DNA for the CDR3 is TGTGCCAGCAGTGAAGGGACAGTGGCCGGCTACGAGCAGTACTTC. Translating gives CASSEGTVAGYEQYF.

The rearrangement uses TRBV25-1 and TRBJ2-7; 9 positions agree with TRBD1. This CDR3 is built from 13 residues. The germline CDR1 and CDR2 sequences are MGHDK and SYGVNS. After removal of 7 bases from V and 0 bases from J, the junction contained 1 base not matched to a gene. CDR3 nucleotides: TGTGCCAGCACGGGACAGGGCTCCTACGAGCAGTACTTC. This encodes CASTGQGSYEQYF.

This chain joins TRBV28 and TRBJ1-1; 7 bases fit TRBD1. The CDR3 is 19 residues long. CDR1 and CDR2 from the germline V gene are MDHEN and SYDVKM. Trimming took 6 bases from V and 6 from J; bases not matched to a gene: 25. The CDR3 protein is CASRPITGLGGPRRAEAFF. In nucleotides, the CDR3 is TGTGCCAGCAGACCCATTACAGGGTTAGGGGGCCCACGGAGGGCTGAAGCTTTCTTT.

V and J are TRBV19 and TRBJ1-1, with D possibly TRBD1 on 5 matching bases. The ends were cut back, 3 bases at V and 1 base at J, with 9 bases in the middle. Germline V gives CDR1 LNHDA, CDR2 SQIVND (reference sequence). The CDR3 sequence is 14 residues long. For the CDR3, the DNA is TGTGCCAGTAGTATGGGGCAGGGGAACACTGAAGCTTTCTTT. This encodes CASSMGQGNTEAFF. The full variable domain, rest sourced from reference TRBV19 and TRBJ1-1, is DGGITQSPKYLFRKEGQNVTLSCEQNLNHDAMYWYRQDPGQGLRLIYYSQIVNDFQKGDIAEGYSVSREKKESFPLTVTSAQKNPTAFYLCASSMGQGNTEAFFGQGTRLTVV.

This chain links TRBV28 with TRBJ1-1; perhaps TRBD1 as D (6 bases). The CDR3 totals 18 residues. Germline values: CDR1 MDHEN, CDR2 SYDVKM. The germline V and J ends were trimmed by 5 bases and 0 bases, with 22 bases remaining between them. CDR3 residues: CASSGGSGQGLMNTEAFF. The CDR3 DNA reads TGTGCCAGCAGTGGGGGATCGGGGCAGGGGCTGATGAACACTGAAGCTTTCTTT.

The CDR3 DNA is TGTGCCAGCAGCAAGACTAGCGGGACCGGGGAGCTGTTTTTT. Translated: CASSKTSGTGELFF. The chain recombines TRBV7-3 with TRBJ2-2, with 10 bases fitting TRBD2. Trimming removed 5 bases from V and 5 bases from J; junction bases left unmatched: 2. Germline CDR1 is SGHTA and CDR2 is FQGTGA. CDR3 size: 14 residues.

The chain uses TRBV7-2 and TRBJ2-3, with unresolved D. The germline CDR1 and CDR2 sequences are SGHTA and FQGNSA. This CDR3 is built from 14 residues. V was shortened by 3 bases and J by 8 bases, with 15 bases between the two germline ends. CDR3 in amino acids: CASSLSLEVGTQYF. The CDR3 DNA reads TGTGCCAGCAGCTTGTCTCTAGAGGTTGGTACGCAGTATTTT.

The chain recombines TRBV11-1 with TRBJ2-3, with TRBD2 matching 9 bases. V trimming: 5 bases; J trimming: 4 bases; junction bases outside the gene matches: 13. Per germline, CDR1 SGHAT and CDR2 FQDESV (reference sequence). The CDR3 consists of 17 residues. CDR3 nucleotide sequence: TGTGCCAGCAGCCAATGGACTAGCGATTGGGGTGCAGATACGCAGTATTTT. It yields the protein CASSQWTSDWGADTQYF.

The chain has TRBV29-1 and TRBJ2-1; 14 bases align to TRBD2. With V trimmed by 4 bases and J by 7 bases, 9 bases remained unmatched. CDR1 SQVTM and CDR2 ANQGSEA come from the germline V gene. CDR3 length: 16 residues. The CDR3 protein is CSVGVGLAGVANEQFF. In DNA form, the CDR3 reads TGCAGCGTTGGGGTGGGACTAGCGGGAGTGGCGAATGAGCAGTTCTTC.

This chain connects TRBV29-1 to TRBJ2-6; no clear D gene. V lost 6 bases and J lost 0, with 6 bases in between. This CDR3 region has 13 residues. Per the germline V gene, CDR1 is SQVTM and CDR2 is ANQGSEA. The CDR3 DNA follows: TGCAGCGTATCGTCCTCTGGGGCCAACGTCCTGACTTTC. Translated, it gives CSVSSSGANVLTF.

This sequence joins TRBV14 and TRBJ2-2; D is ambiguous. The CDR3 covers 15 residues. Germline V gene lookup returns CDR1 SGHDN and CDR2 FVKESK. The V and J ends lost 3 bases and 2 bases respectively, with 10 bases between them. The CDR3 bases are TGTGCCAGCAGCCACCGCAGGTCCAACACCGGGGAGCTGTTTTTT. This sequence encodes CASSHRRSNTGELFF.

This chain uses TRBV6-5 with TRBJ1-5; possible D gene TRBD1, 5 bases. This CDR3 comprises 14 residues. Deletions cut 6 bases from V and 6 bases from J, with 15 bases between. Germline loops: CDR1 MNHEY, CDR2 SVGAGI. As DNA, the CDR3 is TGTGCCAGCAGCATCGGCAGGGAGGTTCAGCCCCAGCATTTT. Protein product: CASSIGREVQPQHF.

The J gene is TRBJ2-1, the V gene TRBV28; D may be TRBD2 (6 bases). The CDR3 has 15 amino acids. Germline assignment: CDR1 MDHEN and CDR2 SYDVKM. V was shortened by 5 bases and J by 2 bases, with 13 bases between the two germline ends. This CDR3 is CASSPSSGAYNEQFF. CDR3 sequence (DNA): TGTGCCAGCAGTCCCTCCTCGGGAGCCTACAATGAGCAGTTCTTC.

The rearrangement joins TRBV5-5 to TRBJ1-1; the match to TRBD1 covers 7 bases. CDR1 SGHKS and CDR2 YYEKEE come from the germline V gene (reference sequence). The CDR3 runs to 15 residues. After removal of 3 bases from V and 4 bases from J, the junction contained 9 bases not matched to a gene. CDR3 residues: CASSWSTGRVTEAFF. Written as DNA, the CDR3 is TGTGCCAGCAGCTGGTCGACAGGGCGGGTCACTGAAGCTTTCTTT.

This clone has more than one count but fewer than ten. The chain carries TRBV7-9 and TRBJ2-7; D might be TRBD2 (7 bases). CDR1 and CDR2 (germline): SEHNR, FQNEAQ (reference sequence). The CDR3 is made up of 14 amino acids. Trimming cost V 5 bases and J 9 bases, with 20 bases left between them. CDR3 loop: CASSPGGGSEMQYF. The CDR3 nucleotides are TGTGCCAGCAGCCCGGGGGGCGGGTCGGAGATGCAGTACTTC.

The chain couples TRBV2 to TRBJ2-3; no firm D call. Per germline, CDR1 SNHLY and CDR2 FYNNEI. The CDR3 has 14 residues. With 3 bases removed from V and 0 bases from J, the gap between germline ends came to 7 bases. CDR3 coding DNA: TGTGCCAGCAGTGAGAACCTAAGCACAGATACGCAGTATTTT. It is translated as CASSENLSTDTQYF.